The next 21 T cell receptor beta chains were all read from a single sample in a study of cytomegalovirus exposure and HLA in healthy donors. PCR primers comprised 60 Vbeta and 13 Jbeta primers. Sequencing used immunoSEQ multiplex PCR; TCRdb keeps in-frame clones, though not all of them. The data contain tens of thousands of clones, roughly 63% of them singletons. The sequenced material came from PBMCs. These receptors originate from a woman between 40 and 55 years old in good health and CMV-seropositive.

The rearrangement joins TRBV11-2 to TRBJ2-1; tentative D call: TRBD1 (5 bases). Per the germline V gene, CDR1 is SGHAT and CDR2 is FQNNGV. The CDR3 contains 14 residues. V lost 5 bases to trimming and J lost 6 bases, with 14 bases between them. The CDR3 sequence: CASSAWGLPNEQFF. The CDR3 coding sequence is TGTGCCAGCAGCGCCTGGGGCCTACCCAATGAGCAGTTCTTC.

This clone occurred once. The chain is built from TRBV5-4 and TRBJ2-1; the D gene is possibly TRBD1 (6 bases). CDR1 SGHNT and CDR2 YYREEE come from the germline V gene (reference sequence). The CDR3 is made up of 12 amino acids. CDR3 sequence (DNA): TGTGCGACGTACCAGGGGAACAATGAGCAGTTCTTC. Amino acids: CATYQGNNEQFF.

The chain has TRBV7-9 and TRBJ1-2; TRBD1 matches at 9 bases. The V gene end was trimmed by 5 bases and the J gene end by 3 bases; junction bases not matched to a gene: 10. Germline CDR1 is SEHNR and CDR2 is FQNEAQ (reference sequence). CDR3 size: 16 residues. The DNA of the CDR3 is TGTGCCAGCAGCCCGATGCCGGGACAGGGCGACTATGGCTACACCTTC. Its translation: CASSPMPGQGDYGYTF.

The chain recombines TRBV7-2 with TRBJ1-4; TRBD1 matches 11 bases. The CDR3 is 16 amino acids. The germline V gene encodes CDR1 SGHTA and CDR2 FQGNSA. V was clipped by 6 bases and J by 10 bases; unmatched bases: 13. CDR3 nucleotides: TGTGCCAGCAGGGCTAGGGGACAGGGGGAAGAAGGAAAACTGTTTTTT. It is translated as CASRARGQGEEGKLFF. The whole variable domain, filled in from reference TRBV7-2 and TRBJ1-4, reads GAGVSQSPSNKVTEKGKDVELRCDPISGHTALYWYRQSLGQGLEFLIYFQGNSAPDKSGLPSDRFSAERTGGSVSTLTIQRTQQEDSAVYLCASRARGQGEEGKLFFGSGTQLSVL.

This clone was found a few times. The chain carries TRBV5-1 and TRBJ2-2, with D possibly being TRBD1 (6 bases). This CDR3 contains 15 residues. Per germline, CDR1 SGHRS and CDR2 YFSETQ. V was clipped by 3 bases and J by 0 bases, with 9 bases between them. The CDR3 sequence: CASSSGTPNTGELFF. CDR3 in DNA: TGCGCCAGCAGCTCGGGGACACCGAACACCGGGGAGCTGTTTTTT.

Here the CDR3 DNA reads TGTGCCAGCAGTGAGGAAGCAACGGGGGGTCAGCCCCAGCATTTT. This encodes CASSEEATGGQPQHF. The genes are TRBV2 and TRBJ1-5; TRBD1 might be the D (5 bases). Germline loops: CDR1 SNHLY, CDR2 FYNNEI. Trimming pared 3 bases from V and 6 bases from J, leaving 15 bases between. The CDR3 is 15 amino acids.

The V gene is TRBV15, the J gene TRBJ2-1; the match to TRBD1 covers 9 bases. V lost 1 base, J lost 8 bases, and 6 bases stayed unmatched. Germline CDR1 is LNHNV and CDR2 is YYDKDF (reference sequence). CDR3 length: 15 residues. CDR3 DNA sequence: TGTGCCACCAGCAGAGGCCCACAGGGGGCACATGAGCAGTTCTTC. Translation gives CATSRGPQGAHEQFF.

The chain employs TRBV9 and TRBJ1-3; D perhaps matches TRBD1 (5 bases). The V gene lost 3 bases and the J gene lost 4 bases, with 17 bases spanning the gap. The germline V gene encodes CDR1 SGDLS and CDR2 YYNGEE. This CDR3 has 16 residues. The CDR3 DNA is TGTGCCAGCAGCGCCGAAACCGGGACTGAAGGAAACACCATATATTTT. It codes for CASSAETGTEGNTIYF.

V and J are TRBV9 and TRBJ2-2; maybe TRBD2 (6 bases). The CDR3 has 15 residues. Germline assignment: CDR1 SGDLS and CDR2 YYNGEE. V shed 6 bases and J shed 1 base, with 13 bases lying between them. In DNA, the CDR3 is TGTGCCAGCAAAGACGAGGGACTGAACACCGGGGAGCTGTTTTTT. It specifies CASKDEGLNTGELFF.

The J gene is TRBJ1-1, the V gene TRBV28; tentative D call: TRBD1 (6 bases). From germline, CDR1 is MDHEN and CDR2 SYDVKM. The V and J ends lost 3 bases and 11 bases respectively, with 13 bases between them. The CDR3 covers 12 residues. This CDR3 is CASSFPTGLAFF. The CDR3 DNA is TGTGCCAGCAGTTTCCCGACAGGTCTCGCTTTCTTT.

This chain uses TRBV14 with TRBJ1-2; D might be TRBD1 (5 bases). The V and J ends lost 9 bases and 5 bases respectively, with 7 bases between them. The CDR3 has 10 amino acids. The germline V gene has CDR1 SGHDN and CDR2 FVKESK. The CDR3 protein is CASRGYGYTF. The CDR3 DNA reads TGTGCCAGTCGGGGGTATGGCTACACCTTC.

The chain has TRBV10-3 and TRBJ2-7, with 9 bases aligning to TRBD1. The V and J ends lost 2 bases and 7 bases, in that order; junction bases with no gene match: 9. The CDR3 spans 15 residues. Germline assignment: CDR1 ENHRY and CDR2 SYGVKD. Written as DNA, the CDR3 is TGTGCCATCAGTGAGGCGACAGGGGGAGGTCGGGAGCAGTACTTC. Translating it yields CAISEATGGGREQYF.

This chain uses TRBV19 with TRBJ1-5, with 7 bases identical to TRBD1. The CDR3 has 13 residues. Germline-derived CDR1 and CDR2 are LNHDA and SQIVND (reference sequence). V shed 3 bases and J 7 bases; nucleotides not matched to a gene: 3. Written as DNA, the CDR3 is TGTGCCAGTAGTATGGGACAGTTCCAGCCCCAGCATTTT. Translated: CASSMGQFQPQHF. Filled out from reference TRBV19 and TRBJ1-5, the complete variable domain reads DGGITQSPKYLFRKEGQNVTLSCEQNLNHDAMYWYRQDPGQGLRLIYYSQIVNDFQKGDIAEGYSVSREKKESFPLTVTSAQKNPTAFYLCASSMGQFQPQHFGDGTRLSIL.

This chain connects TRBV10-3 to TRBJ2-6; D is unresolved. V shed 3 bases and J shed 0 bases, with 6 bases lying between them. Per the germline V gene, CDR1 is ENHRY and CDR2 is SYGVKD. This CDR3 region has 15 residues. CDR3 sequence reads: CAISDLSSGANVLTF. The CDR3 DNA is TGTGCCATCAGTGACCTAAGCTCTGGGGCCAACGTCCTGACTTTC.

This clone was counted between two and nine times. The chain employs TRBV27 and TRBJ1-5; 9 bases agree with TRBD1. With V trimmed by 8 bases and J by 2 bases, 4 bases remained unmatched. The CDR3 sequence is 14 residues long. The V gene's germline CDR1 is MNHEY and CDR2 SMNVEV (reference sequence). CDR3 region: CASRGQGRNQPQHF. Here the CDR3 DNA reads TGTGCCAGCCGGGGACAGGGCCGCAATCAGCCCCAGCATTTT.

The J gene is TRBJ2-1, the V gene TRBV27; D perhaps matches TRBD1 (5 bases). This CDR3 has 14 residues. CDR1 and CDR2 (germline): MNHEY, SMNVEV (reference sequence). V was cut by 5 bases and J by 2 bases, with 10 bases left in between. CDR3 sequence (DNA): TGTGCCAGCAGTCGGACAAGACCCTACAATGAGCAGTTCTTC. Amino acids: CASSRTRPYNEQFF.

This clone appeared a single time. The chain carries TRBV5-1 and TRBJ2-7; TRBD1 is a possible D gene (5 bases). Germline CDR1 reads SGHRS; CDR2 reads YFSETQ. This CDR3 comprises 13 residues. Trimming left V 1 base short and J 4 bases short, with 9 bases between. The CDR3 loop is CASSLTGSYEQYF. The DNA for the CDR3 is TGCGCCAGCAGCTTGACAGGTTCGTACGAGCAGTACTTC.

The chain combines TRBV5-8 with TRBJ2-1; TRBD2 agrees at 8 bases. The CDR3 length is 17 residues. Per germline, CDR1 SGHTS and CDR2 YDEGEE. Trimming cost V 5 bases and J 9 bases; bases outside gene matches: 19. The DNA of the CDR3 is TGTGCCAGCAGGCCGTACGGTGTAGTAGCGGGATTTTCTGAGCAGTTCTTC. The encoded protein is CASRPYGVVAGFSEQFF.

This clone came up a few times. The chain combines TRBV4-1 with TRBJ2-7; no reliable D call. Germline CDR1 MGHRA, CDR2 YSYEKL. Trimming removed 0 bases from V and 6 bases from J, with 15 bases in between. The CDR3 totals 15 residues. The CDR3 DNA follows: TGCGCCAGCAGCCAAGAAGGAGCCCCTTCAGCCGAGCAGTACTTC. It yields the protein CASSQEGAPSAEQYF.

This clone was observed once. V gene TRBV12-5 combines with J gene TRBJ2-1; a possible D gene is TRBD2 (6 bases). This CDR3 has 13 amino acids. V was pared by 2 bases and J by 8 bases, with 10 bases between. The germline V gene has CDR1 LGHNT and CDR2 FRNRAP. The CDR3, as DNA: TGTGCTAGTGGTTTGAGGCTAGCGCATGAGCAGTTCTTC. This translates into CASGLRLAHEQFF.

The chain links TRBV27 to TRBJ2-7; 11 bases are shared with TRBD2. V was pared by 6 bases and J by 4 bases, with 5 bases of the junction left unmatched. Looked up from germline, CDR1 is MNHEY and CDR2 is SMNVEV (reference sequence). The CDR3 spans 14 residues. In DNA form, the CDR3 reads TGTGCCAGCAGCCGGACTAGCGGGCCTTACGAGCAGTACTTC. This codes for CASSRTSGPYEQYF.